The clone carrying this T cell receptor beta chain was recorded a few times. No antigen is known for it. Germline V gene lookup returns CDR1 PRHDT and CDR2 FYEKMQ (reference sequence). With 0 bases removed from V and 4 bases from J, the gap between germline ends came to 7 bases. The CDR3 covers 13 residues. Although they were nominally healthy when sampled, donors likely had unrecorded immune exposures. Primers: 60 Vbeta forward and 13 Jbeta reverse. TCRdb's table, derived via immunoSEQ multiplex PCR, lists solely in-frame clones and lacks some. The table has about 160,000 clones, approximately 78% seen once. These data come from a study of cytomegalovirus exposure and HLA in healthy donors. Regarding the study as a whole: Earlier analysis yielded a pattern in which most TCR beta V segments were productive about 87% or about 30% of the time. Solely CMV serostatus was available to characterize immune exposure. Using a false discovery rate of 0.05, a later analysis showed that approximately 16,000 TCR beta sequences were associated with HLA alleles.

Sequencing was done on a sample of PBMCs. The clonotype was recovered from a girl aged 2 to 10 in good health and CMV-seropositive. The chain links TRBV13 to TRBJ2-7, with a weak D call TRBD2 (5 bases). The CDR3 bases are TGTGCCAGCAGCTTAGGGAGGGATTACGAGCAGTACTTC. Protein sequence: CASSLGRDYEQYF.